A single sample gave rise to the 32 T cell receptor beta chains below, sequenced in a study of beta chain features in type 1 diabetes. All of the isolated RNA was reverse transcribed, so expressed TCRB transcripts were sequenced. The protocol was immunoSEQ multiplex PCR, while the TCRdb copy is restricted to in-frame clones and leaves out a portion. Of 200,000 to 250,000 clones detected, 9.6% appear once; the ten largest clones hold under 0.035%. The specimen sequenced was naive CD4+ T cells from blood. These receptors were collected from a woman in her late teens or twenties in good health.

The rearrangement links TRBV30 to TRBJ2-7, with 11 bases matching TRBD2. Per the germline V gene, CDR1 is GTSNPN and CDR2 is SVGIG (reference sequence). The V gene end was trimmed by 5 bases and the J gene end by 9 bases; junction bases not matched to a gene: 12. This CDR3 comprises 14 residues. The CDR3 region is CAWSGTSGFLVQYF. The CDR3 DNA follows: TGTGCCTGGTCCGGGACTAGCGGTTTTCTGGTGCAGTACTTC. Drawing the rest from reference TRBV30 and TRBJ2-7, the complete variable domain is SQTIHQWPATLVQPVGSPLSLECTVEGTSNPNLYWYRQAAGRGLQLLFYSVGIGQISSEVPQNLSASRPQDRQFILSSKKLLLSDSGFYLCAWSGTSGFLVQYFGPGTRLTVT.

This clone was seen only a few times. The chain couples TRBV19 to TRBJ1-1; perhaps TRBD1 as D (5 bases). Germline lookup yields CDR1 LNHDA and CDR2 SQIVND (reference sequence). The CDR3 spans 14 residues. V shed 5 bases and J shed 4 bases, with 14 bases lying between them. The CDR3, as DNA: TGTGCCAGTAGTTTGGGGCTCCTACTCACTGAAGCTTTCTTT. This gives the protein CASSLGLLLTEAFF. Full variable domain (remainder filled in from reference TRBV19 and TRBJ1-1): DGGITQSPKYLFRKEGQNVTLSCEQNLNHDAMYWYRQDPGQGLRLIYYSQIVNDFQKGDIAEGYSVSREKKESFPLTVTSAQKNPTAFYLCASSLGLLLTEAFFGQGTRLTVV.

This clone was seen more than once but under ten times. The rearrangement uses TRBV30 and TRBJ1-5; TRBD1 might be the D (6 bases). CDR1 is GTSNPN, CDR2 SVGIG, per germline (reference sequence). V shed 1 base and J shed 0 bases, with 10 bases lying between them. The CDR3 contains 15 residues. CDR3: CAWSGRDISNQPQHF. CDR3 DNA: TGTGCCTGGAGTGGTCGGGACATTAGCAATCAGCCCCAGCATTTT. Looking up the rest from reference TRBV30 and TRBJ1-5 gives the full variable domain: SQTIHQWPATLVQPVGSPLSLECTVEGTSNPNLYWYRQAAGRGLQLLFYSVGIGQISSEVPQNLSASRPQDRQFILSSKKLLLSDSGFYLCAWSGRDISNQPQHFGDGTRLSIL.

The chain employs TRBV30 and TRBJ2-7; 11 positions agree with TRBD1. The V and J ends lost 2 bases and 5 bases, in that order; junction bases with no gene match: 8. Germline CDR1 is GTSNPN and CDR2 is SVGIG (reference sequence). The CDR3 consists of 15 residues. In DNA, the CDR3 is TGTGCCTGGAGTATAGGACAGGGGGCGAAGAACGAGCAGTACTTC. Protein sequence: CAWSIGQGAKNEQYF.

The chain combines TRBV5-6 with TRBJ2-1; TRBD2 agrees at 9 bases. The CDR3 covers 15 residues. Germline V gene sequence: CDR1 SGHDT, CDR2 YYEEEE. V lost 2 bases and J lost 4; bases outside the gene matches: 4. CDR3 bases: TGTGCCAGCAGCTTTTGGACTAGCGCTTACAATGAGCAGTTCTTC. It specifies CASSFWTSAYNEQFF.

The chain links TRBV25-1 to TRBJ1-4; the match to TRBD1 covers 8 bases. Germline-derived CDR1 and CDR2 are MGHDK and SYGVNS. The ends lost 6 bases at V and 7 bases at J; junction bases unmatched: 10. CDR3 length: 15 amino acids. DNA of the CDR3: TGTGCCAGCAGCCCCCCCGCAGGGGGCTTTGAAAAACTGTTTTTT. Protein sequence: CASSPPAGGFEKLFF.

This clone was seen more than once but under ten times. CDR3 loop: CAWRRTQGISNYGYTF. DNA for the CDR3: TGTGCCTGGAGGAGGACACAAGGGATTTCTAACTATGGCTACACCTTC. This rearrangement joins TRBV30 to TRBJ1-2; tentatively, D is TRBD1 (5 bases). The CDR3 has 16 amino acids. The germline V gene encodes CDR1 GTSNPN and CDR2 SVGIG (reference sequence). V was cut by 3 bases and J by 0 bases, with 17 bases left in between.

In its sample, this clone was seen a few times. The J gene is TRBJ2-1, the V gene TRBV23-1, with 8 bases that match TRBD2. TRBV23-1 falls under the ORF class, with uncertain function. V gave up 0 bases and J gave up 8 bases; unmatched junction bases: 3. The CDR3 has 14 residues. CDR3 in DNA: TGCGCCAGCAGTCAATCCCCGGGACTAGATGAGCAGTTCTTC. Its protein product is CASSQSPGLDEQFF.

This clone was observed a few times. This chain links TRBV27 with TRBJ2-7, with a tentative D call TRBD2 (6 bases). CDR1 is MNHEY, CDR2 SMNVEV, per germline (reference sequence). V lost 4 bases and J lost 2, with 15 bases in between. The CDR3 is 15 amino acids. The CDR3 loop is CASSSYGGQTYEQYF. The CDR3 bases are TGTGCCAGCAGTTCCTACGGGGGTCAGACCTACGAGCAGTACTTC.

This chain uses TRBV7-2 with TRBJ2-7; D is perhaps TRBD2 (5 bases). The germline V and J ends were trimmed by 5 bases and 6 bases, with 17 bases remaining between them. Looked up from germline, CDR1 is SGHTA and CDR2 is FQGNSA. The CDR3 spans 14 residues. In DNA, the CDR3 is TGTGCCAGCAGCCCATACTCCACGGGGTCCGAGCAGTACTTC. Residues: CASSPYSTGSEQYF.

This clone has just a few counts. The CDR3 coding sequence is TGTGCCAGCTCACCAACTAGCGGGAGCAACCAAGAGACCCAGTACTTC. Translated: CASSPTSGSNQETQYF. The J gene is TRBJ2-5, the V gene TRBV18; 11 bases are shared with TRBD2. The CDR3 contains 16 residues. The germline CDR1 and CDR2 sequences are KGHSH and LQKENI. J lost 0 bases, V lost 2 bases, and 2 bases had no gene match.

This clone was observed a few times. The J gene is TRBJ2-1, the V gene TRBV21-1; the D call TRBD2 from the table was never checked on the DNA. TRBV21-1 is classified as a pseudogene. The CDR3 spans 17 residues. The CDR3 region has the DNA TGTGCCAGCAGCAAAGAGGGAGGCGGGAGGGCCAACCATGAGCAGTTCTTC. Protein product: CASSKEGGGRANHEQFF.

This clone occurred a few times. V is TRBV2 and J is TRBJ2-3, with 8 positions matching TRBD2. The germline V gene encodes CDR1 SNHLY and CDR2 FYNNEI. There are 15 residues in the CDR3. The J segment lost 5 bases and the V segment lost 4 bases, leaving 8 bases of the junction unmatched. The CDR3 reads CASSVVAGPGDTQYF. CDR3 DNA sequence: TGTGCCAGCAGTGTGGTAGCGGGACCGGGAGATACGCAGTATTTT.

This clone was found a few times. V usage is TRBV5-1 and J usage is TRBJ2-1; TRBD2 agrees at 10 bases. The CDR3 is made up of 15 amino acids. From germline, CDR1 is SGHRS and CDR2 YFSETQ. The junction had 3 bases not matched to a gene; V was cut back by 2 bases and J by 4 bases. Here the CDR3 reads CASSFQTSGYNEQFF. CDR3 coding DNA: TGCGCCAGCAGCTTCCAGACTAGCGGGTACAATGAGCAGTTCTTC.

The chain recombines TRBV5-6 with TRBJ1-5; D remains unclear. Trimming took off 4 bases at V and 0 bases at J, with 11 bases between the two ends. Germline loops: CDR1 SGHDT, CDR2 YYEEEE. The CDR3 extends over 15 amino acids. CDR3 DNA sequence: TGTGCCAGCAGCACACAGAGTTATAGCAATCAGCCCCAGCATTTT. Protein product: CASSTQSYSNQPQHF.

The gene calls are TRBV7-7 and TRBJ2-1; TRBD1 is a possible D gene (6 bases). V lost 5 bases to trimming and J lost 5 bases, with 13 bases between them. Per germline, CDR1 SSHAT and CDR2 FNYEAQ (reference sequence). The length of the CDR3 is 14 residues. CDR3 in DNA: TGTGCCAGCAGCCCTGGGACACCGAACAATGAGCAGTTCTTC. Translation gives CASSPGTPNNEQFF.

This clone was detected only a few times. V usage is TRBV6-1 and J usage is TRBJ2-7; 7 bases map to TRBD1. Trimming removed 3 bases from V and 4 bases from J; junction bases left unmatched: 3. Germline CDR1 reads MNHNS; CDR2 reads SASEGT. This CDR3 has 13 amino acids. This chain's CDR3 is CASSEGQFYEQYF. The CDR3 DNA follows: TGTGCCAGCAGTGAGGGACAGTTTTACGAGCAGTACTTC.

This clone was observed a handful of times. CDR3 in amino acids: CASSSPRGRQGTQYF. CDR3 coding DNA: TGTGCCAGCAGTTCGCCTCGGGGCCGACAGGGGACCCAGTACTTC. The chain is built from TRBV28 and TRBJ2-5; 7 bases are a match to TRBD1. V dropped 4 bases and J dropped 7; count of bases not matched to a gene: 12. The CDR3 is made up of 15 amino acids. Germline lookup yields CDR1 MDHEN and CDR2 SYDVKM.

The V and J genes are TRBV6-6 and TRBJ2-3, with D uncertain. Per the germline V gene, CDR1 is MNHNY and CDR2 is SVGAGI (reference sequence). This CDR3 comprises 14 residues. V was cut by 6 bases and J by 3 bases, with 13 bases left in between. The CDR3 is CASRPGVGTDTQYF. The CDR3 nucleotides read TGTGCCAGCAGGCCCGGAGTTGGGACAGATACGCAGTATTTT.

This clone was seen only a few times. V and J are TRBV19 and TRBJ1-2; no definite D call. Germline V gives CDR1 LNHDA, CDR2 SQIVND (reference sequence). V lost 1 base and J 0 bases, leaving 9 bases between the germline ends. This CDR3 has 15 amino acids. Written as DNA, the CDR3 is TGTGCCAGTAGTATAGCTCCGCGAGCTAACTATGGCTACACCTTC. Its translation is CASSIAPRANYGYTF.

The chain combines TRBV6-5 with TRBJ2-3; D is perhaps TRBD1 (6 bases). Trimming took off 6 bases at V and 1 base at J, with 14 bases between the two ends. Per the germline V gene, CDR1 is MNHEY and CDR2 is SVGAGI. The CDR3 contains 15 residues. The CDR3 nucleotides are TGTGCCAGCAGACCATCAGGGGACCGCACAGATACGCAGTATTTT. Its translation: CASRPSGDRTDTQYF.

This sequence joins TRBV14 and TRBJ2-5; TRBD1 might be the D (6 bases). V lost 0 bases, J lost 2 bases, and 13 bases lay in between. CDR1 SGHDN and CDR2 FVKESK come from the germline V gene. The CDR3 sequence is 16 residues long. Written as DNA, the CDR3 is TGTGCCAGCAGCCAAGATCCCGGGACACATCAAGAGACCCAGTACTTC. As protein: CASSQDPGTHQETQYF.

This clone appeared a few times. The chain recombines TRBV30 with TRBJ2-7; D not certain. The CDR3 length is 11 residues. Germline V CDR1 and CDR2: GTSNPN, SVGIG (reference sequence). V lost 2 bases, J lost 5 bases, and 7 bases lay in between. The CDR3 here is CAWSFTNEQYF. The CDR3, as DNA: TGTGCCTGGAGTTTTACTAACGAGCAGTACTTC.

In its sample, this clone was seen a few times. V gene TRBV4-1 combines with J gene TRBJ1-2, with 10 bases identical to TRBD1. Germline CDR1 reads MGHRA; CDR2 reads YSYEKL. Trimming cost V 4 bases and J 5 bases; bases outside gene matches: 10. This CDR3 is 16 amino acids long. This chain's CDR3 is CASSREAGTGAYGYTF. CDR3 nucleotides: TGCGCCAGCAGCCGAGAAGCCGGGACAGGGGCTTATGGCTACACCTTC.

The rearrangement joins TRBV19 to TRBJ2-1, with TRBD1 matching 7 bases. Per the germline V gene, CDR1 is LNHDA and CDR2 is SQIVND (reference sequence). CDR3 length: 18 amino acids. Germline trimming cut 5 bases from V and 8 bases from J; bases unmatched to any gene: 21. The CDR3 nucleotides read TGTGCCAGTAGTTCCGAGGTCGGTAGGACAGGATCGGTCGATGAGCAGTTCTTC. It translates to CASSSEVGRTGSVDEQFF.

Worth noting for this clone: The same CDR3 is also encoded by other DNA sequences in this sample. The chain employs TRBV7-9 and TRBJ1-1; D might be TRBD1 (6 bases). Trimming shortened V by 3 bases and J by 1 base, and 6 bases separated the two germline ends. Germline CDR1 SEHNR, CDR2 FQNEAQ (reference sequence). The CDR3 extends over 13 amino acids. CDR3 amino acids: CASSLTGNTEAFF. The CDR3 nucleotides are TGTGCCAGCAGCTTGACAGGGAACACTGAAGCTTTCTTT.

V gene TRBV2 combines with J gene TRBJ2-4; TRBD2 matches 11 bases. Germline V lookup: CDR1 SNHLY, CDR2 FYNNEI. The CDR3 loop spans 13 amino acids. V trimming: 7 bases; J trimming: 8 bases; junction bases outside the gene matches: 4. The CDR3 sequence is CASIAGGPYIQYF. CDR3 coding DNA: TGTGCCAGCATAGCGGGGGGGCCGTACATTCAGTACTTC.

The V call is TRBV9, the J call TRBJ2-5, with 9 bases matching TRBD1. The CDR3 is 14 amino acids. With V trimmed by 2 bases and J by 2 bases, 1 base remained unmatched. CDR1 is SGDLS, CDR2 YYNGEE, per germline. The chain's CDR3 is CASSVGTGQETQYF. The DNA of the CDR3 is TGTGCCAGCAGCGTTGGGACAGGGCAAGAGACCCAGTACTTC.

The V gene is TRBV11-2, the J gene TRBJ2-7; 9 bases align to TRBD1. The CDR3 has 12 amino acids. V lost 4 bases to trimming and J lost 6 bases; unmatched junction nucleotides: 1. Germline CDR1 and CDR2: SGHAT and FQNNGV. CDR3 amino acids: CASSSTGGEQYF. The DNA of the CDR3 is TGTGCCAGCAGCTCGACAGGGGGCGAGCAGTACTTC.

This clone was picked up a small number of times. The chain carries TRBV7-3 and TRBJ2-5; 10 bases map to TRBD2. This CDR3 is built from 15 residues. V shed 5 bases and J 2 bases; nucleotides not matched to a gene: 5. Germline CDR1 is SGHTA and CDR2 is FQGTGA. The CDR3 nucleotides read TGTGCCAGCAGCCCCAGAGCGGGGGGGCAAGAGACCCAGTACTTC. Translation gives CASSPRAGGQETQYF.

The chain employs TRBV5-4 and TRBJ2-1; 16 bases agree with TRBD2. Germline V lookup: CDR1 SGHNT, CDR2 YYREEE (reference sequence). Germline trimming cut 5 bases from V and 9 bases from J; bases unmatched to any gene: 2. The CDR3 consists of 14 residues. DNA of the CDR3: TGTGCCAGCAGGGGGACTAGCGGGAGGGGTGAGCAGTTCTTC. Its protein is CASRGTSGRGEQFF.

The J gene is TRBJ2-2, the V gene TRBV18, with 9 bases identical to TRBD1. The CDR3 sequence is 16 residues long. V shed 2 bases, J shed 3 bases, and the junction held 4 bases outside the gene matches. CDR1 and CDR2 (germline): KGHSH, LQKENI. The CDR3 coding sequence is TGTGCCAGCTCACCATCCGGGACAGGGTACACCGGGGAGCTGTTTTTT. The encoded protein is CASSPSGTGYTGELFF.